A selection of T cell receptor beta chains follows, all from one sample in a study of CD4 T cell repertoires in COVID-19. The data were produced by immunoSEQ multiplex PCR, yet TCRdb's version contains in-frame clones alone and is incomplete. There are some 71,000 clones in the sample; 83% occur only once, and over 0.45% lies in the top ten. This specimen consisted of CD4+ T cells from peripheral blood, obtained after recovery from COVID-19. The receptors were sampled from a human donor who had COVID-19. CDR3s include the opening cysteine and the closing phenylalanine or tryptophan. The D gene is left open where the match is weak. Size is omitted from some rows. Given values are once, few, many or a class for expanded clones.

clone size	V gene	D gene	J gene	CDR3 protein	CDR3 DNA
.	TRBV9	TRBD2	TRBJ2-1	CASSPGVAGVHEQFF	TGTGCCAGCAGCCCCGGGGTAGCGGGAGTCCATGAGCAGTTCTTC
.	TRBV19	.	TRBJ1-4	CASSTRPPFNEKLFF	TGTGCCAGTAGTACCCGACCCCCCTTTAATGAAAAACTGTTTTTT
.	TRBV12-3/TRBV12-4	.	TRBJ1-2	CASSLGRQEGYTF	TGTGCCAGCAGTTTGGGTCGGCAGGAAGGCTACACCTTC
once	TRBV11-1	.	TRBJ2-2	CASSFMGVRTGELFF	TGTGCCAGCAGCTTTATGGGTGTTCGAACCGGGGAGCTGTTTTTT
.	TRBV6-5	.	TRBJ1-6	CASGESPLHF	TGTGCCAGCGGGGAATCACCCCTCCACTTT
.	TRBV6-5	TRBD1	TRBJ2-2	CASSYSGRGTGELFF	TGTGCCAGCAGTTACTCTGGCAGGGGGACCGGGGAGCTGTTTTTT
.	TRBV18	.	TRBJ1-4	CASSGTANEKLFF	TGTGCCAGCTCCGGGACGGCTAATGAAAAACTGTTTTTT
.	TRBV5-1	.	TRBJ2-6	CASSLTKGRGLPGANILTF	TGCGCCAGCAGCTTGACGAAGGGCAGGGGCCTCCCAGGGGCCAACATCCTGACTTTC
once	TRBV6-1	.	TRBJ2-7	CASSEVEAAEQYF	TGTGCCAGCAGTGAAGTGGAGGCGGCCGAGCAGTACTTC
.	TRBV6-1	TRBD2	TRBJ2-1	CASSDLGTRDWNEQFF	TGTGCCAGCAGTGATTTGGGGACTAGGGACTGGAATGAGCAGTTCTTC
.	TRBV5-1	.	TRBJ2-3	CASSPLASTDTQYF	TGCGCCAGCAGCCCCCTAGCGAGCACAGATACGCAGTATTTT
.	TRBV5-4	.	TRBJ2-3	CASSLSGVTDTQYF	TGTGCCAGCAGCTTATCGGGAGTTACAGATACGCAGTATTTT
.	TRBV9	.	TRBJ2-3	CASSVEGKRTDTQYF	TGTGCCAGCAGCGTTGAGGGAAAACGCACAGATACGCAGTATTTT
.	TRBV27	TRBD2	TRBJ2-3	CASSTGTSGRRTQYF	TGTGCCAGCAGTACTGGGACTAGCGGGAGGCGTACGCAGTATTTT
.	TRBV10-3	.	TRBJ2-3	CASSGVATTDTQYF	TGTGCCTCCTCGGGGGTTGCTACCACAGATACGCAGTATTTT
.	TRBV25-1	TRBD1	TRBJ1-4	CASSEFGTGVEKLFF	TGTGCCAGCAGTGAATTCGGGACAGGGGTTGAAAAACTGTTTTTT
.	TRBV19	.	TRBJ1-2	CASSSPPGTGYTF	TGTGCCAGTAGTAGCCCGCCTGGGACCGGCTACACCTTC
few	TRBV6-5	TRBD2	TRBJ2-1	CASLVGLAGGQEQFF	TGTGCCAGCTTAGTAGGGCTAGCGGGGGGGCAGGAGCAGTTCTTC
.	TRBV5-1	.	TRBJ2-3	CASSLGSSTDTQYF	TGCGCCAGCAGCTTGGGGTCAAGCACAGATACGCAGTATTTT
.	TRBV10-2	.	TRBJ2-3	CASSELTRSDTQYF	TGCGCCAGCAGTGAGTTGACTAGATCAGATACGCAGTATTTT
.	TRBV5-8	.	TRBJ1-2	CASSLSGQRGGYTF	TGTGCCAGCAGCTTGTCAGGACAGAGGGGCGGCTACACCTTC
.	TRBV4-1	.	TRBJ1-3	CASSQDGAWGPSGNTIYF	TGCGCCAGCAGCCAAGATGGGGCTTGGGGCCCCTCTGGAAACACCATATATTTT
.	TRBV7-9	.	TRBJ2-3	CASSLGPSTDTQYF	TGTGCCAGCAGCTTAGGTCCCAGCACAGATACGCAGTATTTT
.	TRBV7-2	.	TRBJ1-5	CASSLVQDQPQHF	TGTGCCAGCAGCTTAGTCCAGGATCAGCCCCAGCATTTT
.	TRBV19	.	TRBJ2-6	CASSIRYGGPRGANVLTF	TGTGCCAGTAGTATTAGGTACGGGGGTCCTCGTGGGGCCAACGTCCTGACTTTC
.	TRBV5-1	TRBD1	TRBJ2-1	CASSLGGTGNEQFF	TGCGCCAGCAGCTTGGGTGGGACAGGGAATGAGCAGTTCTTC
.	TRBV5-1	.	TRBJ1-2	CASTPLETNYGYTF	TGCGCCAGCACCCCCTTGGAGACCAACTATGGCTACACCTTC
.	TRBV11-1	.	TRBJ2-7	CASSLGRSYEQYF	TGTGCCAGCAGCCTAGGGCGCTCCTACGAGCAGTACTTC
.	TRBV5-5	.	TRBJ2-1	CASSPGVGGNYNEQFF	TGTGCCAGCAGCCCCGGTGTTGGGGGGAATTACAATGAGCAGTTCTTC
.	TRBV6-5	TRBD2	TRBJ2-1	CASSHTSGGLNEQFF	TGTGCCAGCAGTCATACTAGCGGGGGCCTCAATGAGCAGTTCTTC
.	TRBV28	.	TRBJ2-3	CASSPTGGADTQYF	TGTGCCAGCAGTCCGACTGGGGGCGCAGATACGCAGTATTTT
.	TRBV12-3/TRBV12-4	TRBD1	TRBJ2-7	CASRDRDAYEQYF	TGTGCCAGCAGAGACAGGGATGCTTACGAGCAGTACTTC
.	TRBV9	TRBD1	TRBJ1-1	CASSPQGKMNTEAFF	TGTGCCAGCAGCCCACAGGGGAAAATGAACACTGAAGCTTTCTTT
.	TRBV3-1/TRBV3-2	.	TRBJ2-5	CASGGTIETQYF	TGTGCCAGCGGGGGTACGATTGAGACCCAGTACTTC
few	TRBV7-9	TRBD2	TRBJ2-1	CASTRTSGVYNEQFF	TGTGCCAGCACTCGGACTAGCGGGGTTTACAATGAGCAGTTCTTC
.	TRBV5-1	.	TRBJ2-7	CASSLETEVPGEQYF	TGCGCCAGCAGCTTGGAAACGGAGGTTCCCGGCGAGCAGTACTTC
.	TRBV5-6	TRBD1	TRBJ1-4	CASSLGLALRGPNEKLFF	TGTGCCAGCAGCTTGGGACTTGCCCTGAGGGGGCCTAATGAAAAACTGTTTTTT
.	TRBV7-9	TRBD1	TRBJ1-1	CASSQRTGSTEAFF	TGTGCCAGCAGCCAGCGGACAGGGAGCACTGAAGCTTTCTTT
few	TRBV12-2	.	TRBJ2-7	CASRLVSPDRYEQYF	TGTGCAAGTCGCTTAGTCAGCCCAGACCGCTACGAGCAGTACTTC
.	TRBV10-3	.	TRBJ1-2	CAISESQQLSYGYTF	TGTGCCATCAGTGAGTCCCAACAGTTATCCTATGGCTACACCTTC
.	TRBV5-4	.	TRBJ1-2	CASSLGGTFGYGYTF	TGTGCCAGCAGCTTGGGAGGGACCTTCGGCTATGGCTACACCTTC
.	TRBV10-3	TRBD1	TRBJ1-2	CAISQQGVIGGYTF	TGTGCCATCAGCCAGCAGGGGGTGATAGGGGGCTACACCTTC
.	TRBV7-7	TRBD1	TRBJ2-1	CASSFFAPGQGGYNEQFF	TGTGCCAGCAGCTTCTTCGCCCCCGGACAGGGTGGGTACAATGAGCAGTTCTTC
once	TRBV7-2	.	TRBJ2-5	CASSLAEMGTQYF	TGTGCCAGCAGCTTAGCCGAAATGGGGACCCAGTACTTC
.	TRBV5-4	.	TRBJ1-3	CASSSRGGGNTIYF	TGTGCCAGCAGCTCCCGGGGAGGTGGAAACACCATATATTTT
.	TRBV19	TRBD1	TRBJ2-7	CASRRQGASEQYF	TGTGCCAGTAGGCGACAGGGGGCCAGCGAGCAGTACTTC
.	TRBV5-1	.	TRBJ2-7	CASSLAPGAYEQYF	TGCGCCAGCAGCTTGGCCCCGGGGGCGTACGAGCAGTACTTC
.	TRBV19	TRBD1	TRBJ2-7	CASSTTAQGAEQYF	TGTGCCAGTAGCACTACGGCACAGGGGGCCGAGCAGTACTTC
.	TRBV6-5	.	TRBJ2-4	CASSSTTRSIQYF	TGTGCCAGCAGCTCTACGACCCGGAGCATTCAGTACTTC
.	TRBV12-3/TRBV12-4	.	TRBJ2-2	CASSGASGGELFF	TGTGCCAGCAGTGGGGCTTCAGGCGGGGAGCTGTTTTTT
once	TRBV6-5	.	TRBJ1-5	CASRRGSQSNQPQHF	TGTGCCAGCAGGAGGGGGAGTCAAAGCAATCAGCCCCAGCATTTT
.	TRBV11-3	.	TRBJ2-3	CASSPGTASDTQYF	TGTGCCAGCAGCCCCGGGACGGCTTCGGATACGCAGTATTTT
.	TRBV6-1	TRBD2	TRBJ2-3	CASSETSGYGSDTQYF	TGTGCCAGCAGTGAGACTAGCGGCTACGGGTCAGATACGCAGTATTTT
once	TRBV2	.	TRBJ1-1	CASRREEGTEAFF	TGTGCCAGCAGGCGGGAGGAGGGGACTGAAGCTTTCTTT
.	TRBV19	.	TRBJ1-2	CASSQAREVDGYTF	TGTGCCAGTTCTCAAGCTAGAGAAGTTGATGGCTACACCTTC
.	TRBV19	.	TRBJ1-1	CASTLGGARPRTEAFF	TGTGCCAGTACCTTGGGGGGGGCGCGACCCCGGACTGAAGCTTTCTTT
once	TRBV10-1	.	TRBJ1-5	CASSERGGDSNQPQHF	TGCGCCAGCAGTGAGAGGGGGGGGGATAGCAATCAGCCCCAGCATTTT
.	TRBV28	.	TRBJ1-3	CASSLYTGPSGNTIYF	TGTGCCAGCAGCCTATATACAGGGCCCTCTGGAAACACCATATATTTT
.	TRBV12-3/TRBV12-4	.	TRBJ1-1	CASSFRGEAFF	TGTGCCAGCAGTTTCCGGGGCGAAGCTTTCTTT
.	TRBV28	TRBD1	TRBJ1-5	CASSPSTGNNQPQHF	TGTGCCAGCAGTCCCTCGACAGGGAACAATCAGCCCCAGCATTTT